This T cell receptor (beta chain) is drawn from a study of T cells in Graves' hyperthyroidism and ophthalmopathy. Study results and caveats: Within blood appeared most thyroid clonotypes that had expanded above 0.001.

What was amplified from RNA transcripts were TCR beta CDR3 regions. The study used the HTBI primer set for a first-round RT-PCR of the TCR CDR3. TCRdb called the multiplex PCR reads again in MiXCR, with one record for every CDR3 protein. The data show some 500,000 distinct CDR3 sequences, with approximately 15% seen just once and less than 20% held by the top ten. Uncontrolled infection, other autoimmune disease, pregnancy or lactation disqualified patients from enrolment. Diagnoses rested on clinical symptoms, serum thyroxine and TRAb, thyroid ultrasound and orbital computed tomography. V shed 6 bases and J 0 bases; nucleotides not matched to a gene: 12. The germline CDR1 and CDR2 sequences are SGHNT and YENEEA. This CDR3 is built from 18 residues. In this sample, this clonotype turned up many times. What it binds is unknown.

This chain uses TRBV11-3 with TRBJ2-3; 10 bases agree with TRBD2. This clonotype originated in a woman aged 18 to 35 with Graves' hyperthyroidism. Source material: blood. CDR3 bases: TGTGCCAGCAGTACCGGGACTAGCGTATTCTCTAGCACAGATACGCAGTATTTT. Translation gives CASSTGTSVFSSTDTQYF.